This entry is about one T cell receptor beta chain. The antigen this receptor binds is unknown. No base quality values were provided; no much bigger clone lies one nucleotide off. This entry is derived from a study of neoadjuvant anti-PD-1 for oral cavity cancer (dated by TCRdb to the early 2020s). For the wider study: Three to four biweekly doses of nivolumab at 3 mg/kg were mostly administered to patients before curative-intent surgical resection. There were approximately 12 patients in the parent correlative cohort, and the response rate was roughly 34%. Patients who did not progress were given a fourth nivolumab dose at about day 43 and had definitive surgical resection on days 50-56. Under RECIST 1.1, a patient counted as a responder if showing complete response, partial response or stable disease, and as a non-responder if showing progression.

For deep sequencing, PBMC libraries mostly used about 490 ng of input genomic DNA, with six replicates for each sample. The immunoSEQ hsTCRbeta kit was used to prepare TCRbeta libraries, following the manufacturer's instructions. The finished libraries were brought together in one pool at approximately 3.1 nM, which was then read using an Illumina NovaSeq 6000 S4 flow cell. On the study's bioinformatics: The immunoSEQ Analyzer handled quality control and preprocessing of the raw data. The analysis was restricted to productive rearrangements, with each unique CDR3 amino acid sequence defining a clonotype. Using the R package tcR, the researchers computed the Gini-Simpson index as their estimate of repertoire clonality. Gini indices were compared with Student's t test, and associations with tumor size change were assessed by Pearson correlation. TCRdb took this table from immuneACCESS and kept in-frame rearrangements with V and J called. Such tables lack part of the clones; where checked against another copy, unresolved V genes explain under half of the gap, and the rest is unexplained. The V and J calls and clone size are taken from that table; D and trimming were inferred from the DNA. The sample table holds some 15,000 clones, of which 60% to 80% were seen once. The top ten constitute approximately 2.8% of the sample.

Study-wide conclusions, independent of this receptor: A higher pretreatment blood Treg/Th17 ratio correlated with both higher pretreatment blood TCRbeta clonality and lower post-treatment tumor TCRbeta clonality. After neoadjuvant nivolumab, T cell clonality (Gini index) in PBMCs was significantly higher in non-responders than in responders. The TCR analyses had only three patients in each response group, and the authors called for validation in larger cohorts.

The CDR1 and CDR2 encoded by the germline V gene are MGHRA and YSYEKL. Trimming takes 2 bases from V and 5 bases from J, and the germline ends sit 21 bases apart. The CDR3 has 18 amino acids, counting the end cysteine and phenylalanine. The DNA shown is the 54-base CDR3, in frame from base 1. The time point label here, explained by the study, means: before neoadjuvant nivolumab. The patients had newly diagnosed stage II-IVA oral cavity squamous cell carcinoma and had not received any prior systemic or radiation treatment. The cohort was made up of patients with locally advanced, HPV-negative oral cavity squamous cell carcinoma. Peripheral blood mononuclear cells were analyzed directly, without maintenance or expansion in culture. Samples were obtained from a longitudinal correlative study of a single-arm phase II trial of neoadjuvant nivolumab in oral cavity squamous cell carcinoma. Subject-matched pre- and post-treatment PBMCs and tumors from three responders and three non-responders underwent genomic DNA-based TCRbeta sequencing. Peripheral blood mononuclear cells were collected once before nivolumab treatment and again after treatment, at the time of surgery. The Maxwell RSC DNA from Cells kit was used to extract genomic DNA from PBMCs.

This sequence uses TRBV4-1 and TRBJ2-2; a weak D assignment points to TRBD2 (6 bases agree). The sample consisted of PBMCs, taken before nivolumab (anti-PD-1) treatment. The clonotype was recovered from a person aged 40-85 years with oral cavity squamous cell carcinoma. The CDR3: CASSQLAVGVFGTGELFF. The nucleotide sequence is given as TGCGCCAGCAGCCAATTAGCGGTGGGGGTATTTGGGACCGGGGAGCTGTTTTTT.